This entry is about one T cell receptor (beta chain). Its antigen is not yet known. No much larger clone is present one base from it, and per-base qualities are unavailable. These data originate in a study of regulatory T cells in long-lasting Graves disease (dated by TCRdb to the early 2020s). Regarding the research as a whole: In the newly diagnosed Graves' disease group, patients had been taking antithyroid drugs for less than 3 months. This study used TCR sequencing and RNA sequencing of peripheral blood to compare persistent Graves' disease patients against newly diagnosed Graves' disease patients. A total of roughly 35 samples underwent TCR sequencing, from roughly 13 patients with persistent Graves' disease and 20 or so patients with newly diagnosed Graves' disease. The study took place in China and was registered as a clinical trial.

The research as a whole found: Because the primary lesion, thyroid tissue, could not be accessed, the study looked at peripheral blood alone. As a limitation, the authors acknowledged that the small sample size may reduce accuracy. Sequencing and analysis were limited to the TCR beta chain. Patients with persistent disease shared more public clonotypes (around 2,500) than newly diagnosed patients did (roughly 970). Compared with newly diagnosed patients, patients with persistent Graves' disease had lower TCR Shannon entropy and fewer highly expanded clones, which suggests clonal expansion. Persistent disease showed preferential use of TRBV28, TRBJ1-2 and TRBJ2-5, whereas newly diagnosed disease favored TRBV20-1 and TRBJ2-1.

The time point label, as the study defines it: newly diagnosed GD, antithyroid drugs for less than 3 months. RNA was extracted from PBMCs in TRIzol for both TCR sequencing and RNA sequencing. The diagnosis of Graves' disease was made according to American Thyroid Association guidelines. Patients for the study were recruited at an endocrinology department in Xi'an, China. From each patient, around 9.3 milliliters of peripheral blood was collected into an EDTA anticoagulant tube. Ficoll Paque Plus density gradient separation was used to isolate PBMCs, and no additional T cell sorting was done. An Agilent 2100 Bioanalyzer and agarose gel were used to assess RNA quality, and a NanoDrop 2000 was used to measure RNA concentration. The library was produced with multiplex PCR. The sequencing machine was an Illumina HiSeq 4000. iRepertoire HTBI primers and Arm-PCR amplification of CDR3 regions were used to construct TCR beta libraries. PCR products were gel purified before sequencing. The authors processed their data as follows. Gene usage analysis of CDR3 amino acid clonotypes relied on the roughly 60 TRBV and 12 to 15 TRBJ segments identified across samples. Filtered high-quality paired reads were merged into contigs using COPE and FqMerger. BLAST was used to align contigs to IMGT TRBV, TRBD and TRBJ reference genes, and CDR3 was defined according to IMGT. Any clonotype with a frequency above 0.1% was classified as a highly expanded clone. Repertoire diversity was measured by Shannon entropy, and V-J evenness by the Gini coefficient. A clonotype found in more than one individual was treated as public. TCRdb ran its own pipeline on the public reads, namely fastp trimming at Q25 and MiXCR clone calling, and kept in-frame beta chains. Rows are unified per CDR3 protein, each entry keeping the most common DNA and genes. The authors' filters were not applied to this entry. Here the sample has about 400,000 distinct CDR3 sequences; about 15% occur a single time. The top ten constitute approximately 7.6% of the sample.

From the germline V gene (reference sequence), CDR1 is LNHDA and CDR2 is SQIVND. From its cysteine to its phenylalanine, the CDR3 spans 14 amino acids. Only CDR3 DNA remains: 42 bases, in frame from the first base. From V the trimming removes 4 bases and from J it removes 3 bases, while the gene matches leave 4 bases of the junction unaccounted for. These data are also associated with another study on T cells in Graves' hyperthyroidism and ophthalmopathy. The second paper states: Graves' hyperthyroidism was defined as stable when no progression to ophthalmopathy occurred over 18 months of follow-up. The hyperthyroidism patients were between 18 and 65 years old and newly diagnosed, with a disease duration of less than 2 months. Any patient with an uncontrolled infection, another autoimmune disease, pregnancy or lactation was excluded. Diagnoses relied on clinical symptoms, serum thyroxine and TRAb, thyroid ultrasound and orbital computed tomography. For the first round of RT-PCR on the TCR CDR3, the HTBI primer set was used together with the Qiagen OneStep RT-PCR kit. Most expanded thyroid clonotypes (frequency above 0.001) were also detected in blood, a finding suggesting that blood repertoires may reflect thyroid immune responses. Ophthalmopathy was separated from stable hyperthyroidism by a 13 V-J signature model, with around 90% sensitivity and approximately 84% specificity obtained in cross-validation and 80%/75% obtained in testing. In validation, the model predicted progression to ophthalmopathy with just under 71% sensitivity and approximately 78% specificity, a median of roughly seven months before onset. To identify distinguishing TCR V-J signatures, a discovery cohort of some 99 patients was used, comprising some 43 with Graves' ophthalmopathy and under 60 with stable Graves' hyperthyroidism. Prospective prediction of ophthalmopathy was tested in an independent validation cohort consisting of roughly 19 hyperthyroidism patients and around 16 patients who later progressed to ophthalmopathy. The roughly 94 discovery patients were randomly divided into training and test sets at a 7:3 ratio. In about 6 Graves' hyperthyroidism patients, the study also compared T-cell repertoires from thyroid tissue with T-cell repertoires from blood. After blood sampling, hyperthyroidism patients were treated with methimazole at a starting dose of 30 mg daily, and ophthalmopathy patients were treated with high-dose intravenous methylprednisolone. A second multiplex PCR round built the libraries, followed by size selection and purification. Sequencing of the libraries was done on an Illumina HiSeq2000 using paired-end 100 bp reads. Raw data were processed with SOAPnuke, discarding reads with adapters, uncalled bases, mean Phred below 15, or no exact constant-primer or identifier match. COPE v1.2.5 was used to merge the high-quality paired reads, and each unique nucleotide sequence was defined as a clonotype. MiTCR v1.1 was used to align the clonotypes against IMGT TRBV, TRBD and TRBJ reference segments. The analysis included only V-J combinations with a frequency above 0.0001, which together covered 99% to 99.2% of the repertoires. The TCS score was defined as F50 (clonal expansion) divided by E x V (chaos), with BLOSUM62-based TCRdist calculated between CDR3 peptides within each V-J. Welch's t-statistics and random forest reduced 514 V-J features to around 14, which were used in a naive Bayes classifier (R e1071). Sample size was not statistically predetermined, and investigators were not blinded to group allocation. According to the paper, TCR Vbeta CDR3 sequencing was carried out on about 140 peripheral blood samples, which came from fewer than 50 ophthalmopathy, under 85 hyperthyroidism and some 17 progressor patients.

The clonotype comes from a woman in her 40s with Graves disease. Donor details come from another sample of the same person, matched by shared clones. The rearrangement combines TRBV19 with TRBJ2-5; 8 middle bases align to TRBD1. Sample: peripheral blood mononuclear cells (PBMCs), taken at new diagnosis, from a patient treated with antithyroid drugs. CDR3 protein: CASSTPGQEETQYF. DNA sequence: TGTGCCAGTAGTACGCCGGGACAGGAAGAGACCCAGTACTTC.